This T cell receptor beta chain is from a study of T-cell memory formation after mild COVID-19. Study-wide findings and caveats: Pre-infection memory contained some responding clones, which suggested that cross-reactive memory had joined.

This clonotype was detected only a few times. The antigen remains unidentified. Germline V lookup: CDR1 MNHEY, CDR2 SMNVEV (reference sequence). The V end lost 2 bases, the J end lost 3 bases, and 19 bases lay between the germline ends. The length of the CDR3 is 17 residues. TCRdb reanalysed the 5' RACE reads using MiXCR and keeps one entry per CDR3 protein. The sample shows some 45,000 distinct CDR3 sequences, about 28% of them seen only once. Source material: PBMCs or a T cell subset sorted from them (not recorded which). This clonotype originated in a man aged 18 to 29 who had mild COVID-19 (a few samples of this study predate the infection). Cell type and time point are not known. This chain connects TRBV27 to TRBJ2-5; D unclear. Here the CDR3 DNA reads TGTGCCAGCAGTTTACCTCCTGGGGTTCGGCCCAAAGAGACCCAGTACTTC. It encodes CASSLPPGVRPKETQYF.